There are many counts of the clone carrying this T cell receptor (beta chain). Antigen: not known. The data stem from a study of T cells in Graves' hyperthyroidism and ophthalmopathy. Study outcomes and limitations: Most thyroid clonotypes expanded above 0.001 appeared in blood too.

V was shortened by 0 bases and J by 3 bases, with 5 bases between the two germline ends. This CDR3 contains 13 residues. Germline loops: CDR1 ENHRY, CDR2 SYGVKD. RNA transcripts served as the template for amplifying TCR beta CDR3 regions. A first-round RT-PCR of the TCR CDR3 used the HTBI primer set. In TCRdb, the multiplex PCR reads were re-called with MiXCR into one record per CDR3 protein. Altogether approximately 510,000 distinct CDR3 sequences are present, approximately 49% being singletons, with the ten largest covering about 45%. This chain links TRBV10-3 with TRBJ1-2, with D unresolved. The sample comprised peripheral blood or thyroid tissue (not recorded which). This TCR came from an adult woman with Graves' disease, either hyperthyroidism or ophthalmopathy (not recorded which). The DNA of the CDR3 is TGTGCCATCAGTGAGTCGGAAGACTATGGCTACACCTTC. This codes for CAISESEDYGYTF.